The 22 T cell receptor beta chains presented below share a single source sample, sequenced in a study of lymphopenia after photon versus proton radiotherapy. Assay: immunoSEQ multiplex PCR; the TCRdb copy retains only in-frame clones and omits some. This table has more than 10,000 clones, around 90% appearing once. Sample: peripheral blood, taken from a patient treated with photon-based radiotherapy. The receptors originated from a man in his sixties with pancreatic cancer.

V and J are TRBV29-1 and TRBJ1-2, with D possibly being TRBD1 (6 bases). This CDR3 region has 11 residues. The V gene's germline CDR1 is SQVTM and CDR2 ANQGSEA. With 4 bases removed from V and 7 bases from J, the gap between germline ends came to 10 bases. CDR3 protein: CSVAGGTGYTF. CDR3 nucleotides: TGCAGCGTTGCGGGGGGCACTGGCTACACCTTC.

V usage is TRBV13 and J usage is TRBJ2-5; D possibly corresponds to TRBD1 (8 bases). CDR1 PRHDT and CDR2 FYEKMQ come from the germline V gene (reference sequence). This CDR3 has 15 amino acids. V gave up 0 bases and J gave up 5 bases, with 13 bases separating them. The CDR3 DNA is TGTGCCAGCAGCTTAGGACAGGGGGAGGGTGAGACCCAGTACTTC. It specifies CASSLGQGEGETQYF.

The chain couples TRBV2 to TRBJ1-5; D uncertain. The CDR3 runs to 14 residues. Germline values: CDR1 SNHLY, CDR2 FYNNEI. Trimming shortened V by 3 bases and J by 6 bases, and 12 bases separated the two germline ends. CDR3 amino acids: CASSEPDQFQPQHF. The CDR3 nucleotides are TGTGCCAGCAGTGAGCCTGATCAATTTCAGCCCCAGCATTTT.

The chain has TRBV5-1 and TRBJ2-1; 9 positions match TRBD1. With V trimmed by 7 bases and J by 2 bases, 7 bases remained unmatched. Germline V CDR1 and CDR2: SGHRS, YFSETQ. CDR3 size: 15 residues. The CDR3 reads CASEKGTGTYNEQFF. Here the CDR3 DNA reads TGCGCCAGCGAAAAAGGGACAGGGACCTACAATGAGCAGTTCTTC.

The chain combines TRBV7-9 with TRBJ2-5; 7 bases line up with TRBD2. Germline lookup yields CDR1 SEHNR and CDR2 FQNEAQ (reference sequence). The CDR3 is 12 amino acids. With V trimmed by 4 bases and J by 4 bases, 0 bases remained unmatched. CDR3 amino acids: CASSWGGETQYF. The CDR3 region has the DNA TGTGCCAGCAGCTGGGGGGGAGAGACCCAGTACTTC.

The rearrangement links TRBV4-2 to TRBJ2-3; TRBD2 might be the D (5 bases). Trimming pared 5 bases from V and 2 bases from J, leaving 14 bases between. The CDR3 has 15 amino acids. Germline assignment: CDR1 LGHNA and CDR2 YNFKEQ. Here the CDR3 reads CASSYGVQHTDTQYF. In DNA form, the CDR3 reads TGTGCCAGCAGCTACGGGGTACAACACACAGATACGCAGTATTTT.

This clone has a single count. The CDR3 loop is CASSDRQGNTGELFF. The DNA of the CDR3 is TGTGCCAGCAGTGATCGACAGGGGAACACCGGGGAGCTGTTTTTT. V usage is TRBV25-1 and J usage is TRBJ2-2; 7 bases align to TRBD1. This CDR3 has 15 residues. Looked up from germline, CDR1 is MGHDK and CDR2 is SYGVNS. V was pared by 3 bases and J by 1 base, with 2 bases of the junction left unmatched. The full variable domain, rest sourced from reference TRBV25-1 and TRBJ2-2, is EADIYQTPRYLVIGTGKKITLECSQTMGHDKMYWYQQDPGMELHLIHYSYGVNSTEKGDLSSESTVSRIRTEHFPLTLESARPSHTSQYLCASSDRQGNTGELFFGEGSRLTVL.

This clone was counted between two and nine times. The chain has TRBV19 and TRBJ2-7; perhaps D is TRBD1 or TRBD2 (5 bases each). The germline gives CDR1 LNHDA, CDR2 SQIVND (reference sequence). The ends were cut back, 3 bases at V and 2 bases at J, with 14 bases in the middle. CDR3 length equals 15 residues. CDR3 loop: CASSMTSGAAYEQYF. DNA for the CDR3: TGTGCCAGTAGTATGACGTCCGGGGCAGCCTACGAGCAGTACTTC.

In DNA, the CDR3 is TGTGCCAGTACCCCCCAGGGCTATGGCTACACCTTC. Its protein product is CASTPQGYGYTF. The V gene is TRBV19, the J gene TRBJ1-2; D possibly corresponds to TRBD1 (5 bases). Between the trimmed V and J ends, which lost 7 bases and 4 bases, there was a span of 10 bases. This CDR3 spans 12 amino acids. The germline gives CDR1 LNHDA, CDR2 SQIVND (reference sequence).

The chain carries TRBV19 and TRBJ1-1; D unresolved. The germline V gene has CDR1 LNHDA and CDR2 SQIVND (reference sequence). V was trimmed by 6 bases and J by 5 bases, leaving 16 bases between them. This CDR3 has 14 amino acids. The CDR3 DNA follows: TGTGCCAGTAGGGATGTGGGGTTGGGGACTGAAGCTTTCTTT. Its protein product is CASRDVGLGTEAFF.

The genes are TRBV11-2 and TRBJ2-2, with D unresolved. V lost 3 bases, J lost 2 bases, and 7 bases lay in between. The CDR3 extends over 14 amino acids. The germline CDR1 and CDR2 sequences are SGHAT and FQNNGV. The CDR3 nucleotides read TGTGCCAGCAGCTTGACTCGCAACACCGGGGAGCTGTTTTTT. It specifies CASSLTRNTGELFF.

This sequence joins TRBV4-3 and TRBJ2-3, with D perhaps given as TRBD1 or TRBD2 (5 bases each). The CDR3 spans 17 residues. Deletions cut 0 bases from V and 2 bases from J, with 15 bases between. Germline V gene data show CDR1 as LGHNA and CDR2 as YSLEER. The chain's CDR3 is CASSQDGSGTITDTQYF. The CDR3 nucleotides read TGCGCCAGCAGCCAAGATGGTTCCGGGACCATCACAGATACGCAGTATTTT.

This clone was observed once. CDR3: CASSRGSGGPGELFF. The CDR3 DNA reads TGTGCCAGCAGCCGGGGTTCCGGGGGCCCCGGGGAGCTGTTTTTT. The V and J genes are TRBV4-2 and TRBJ2-2; D may correspond to TRBD1 or TRBD2 (6 bases each). The ends were cut back, 4 bases at V and 6 bases at J, with 15 bases in the middle. This CDR3 is built from 15 residues. The germline V gene has CDR1 LGHNA and CDR2 YNFKEQ.

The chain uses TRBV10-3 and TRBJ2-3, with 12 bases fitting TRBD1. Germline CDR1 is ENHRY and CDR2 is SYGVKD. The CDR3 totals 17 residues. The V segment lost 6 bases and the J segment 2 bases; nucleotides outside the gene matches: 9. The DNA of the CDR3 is TGTGCCATCAGAGCTGACGGGACAGGGGGCATCACAGATACGCAGTATTTT. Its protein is CAIRADGTGGITDTQYF.

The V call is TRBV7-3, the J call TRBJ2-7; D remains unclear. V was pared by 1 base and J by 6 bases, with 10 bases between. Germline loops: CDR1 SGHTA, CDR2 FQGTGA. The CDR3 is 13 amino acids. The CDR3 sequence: CASSLSSASEQYF. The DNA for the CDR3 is TGTGCCAGCAGCTTAAGTAGTGCCAGCGAGCAGTACTTC. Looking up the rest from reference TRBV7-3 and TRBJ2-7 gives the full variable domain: GAGVSQTPSNKVTEKGKYVELRCDPISGHTALYWYRQSLGQGPEFLIYFQGTGAADDSGLPNDRFFAVRPEGSVSTLKIQRTERGDSAVYLCASSLSSASEQYFGPGTRLTVT.

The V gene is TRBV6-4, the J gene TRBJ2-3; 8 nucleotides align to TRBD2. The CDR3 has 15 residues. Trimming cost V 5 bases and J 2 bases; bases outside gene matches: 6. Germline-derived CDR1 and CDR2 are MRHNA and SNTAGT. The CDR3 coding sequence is TGTGCCAGCAGTTTTCGGGGGGGAAACACAGATACGCAGTATTTT. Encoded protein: CASSFRGGNTDTQYF.

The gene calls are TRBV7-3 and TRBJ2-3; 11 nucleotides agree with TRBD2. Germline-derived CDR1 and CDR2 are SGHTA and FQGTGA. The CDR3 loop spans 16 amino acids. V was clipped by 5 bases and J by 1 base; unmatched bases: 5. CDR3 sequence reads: CASSPSGLAGTDTQYF. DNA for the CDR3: TGTGCCAGCAGCCCCTCGGGACTAGCGGGCACAGATACGCAGTATTTT. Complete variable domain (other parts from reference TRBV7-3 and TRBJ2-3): GAGVSQTPSNKVTEKGKYVELRCDPISGHTALYWYRQSLGQGPEFLIYFQGTGAADDSGLPNDRFFAVRPEGSVSTLKIQRTERGDSAVYLCASSPSGLAGTDTQYFGPGTRLTVL.

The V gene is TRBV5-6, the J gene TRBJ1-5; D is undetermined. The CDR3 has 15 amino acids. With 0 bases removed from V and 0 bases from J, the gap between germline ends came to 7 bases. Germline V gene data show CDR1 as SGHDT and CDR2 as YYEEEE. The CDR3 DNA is TGTGCCAGCAGCTTGGTTTACATTAGCAATCAGCCCCAGCATTTT. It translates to CASSLVYISNQPQHF.

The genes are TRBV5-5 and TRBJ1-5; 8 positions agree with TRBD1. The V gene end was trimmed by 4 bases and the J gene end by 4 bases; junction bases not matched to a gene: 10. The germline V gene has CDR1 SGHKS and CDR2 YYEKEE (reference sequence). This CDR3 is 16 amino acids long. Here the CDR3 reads CASSHRDRNTNQPQHF. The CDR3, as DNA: TGTGCCAGCAGCCATCGGGACAGGAATACTAATCAGCCCCAGCATTTT.

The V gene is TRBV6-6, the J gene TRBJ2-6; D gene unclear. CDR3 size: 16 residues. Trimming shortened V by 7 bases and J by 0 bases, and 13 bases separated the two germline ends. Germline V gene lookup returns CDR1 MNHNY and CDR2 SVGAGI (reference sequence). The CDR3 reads CASITAFRSGANVLTF. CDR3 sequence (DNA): TGTGCCAGCATAACAGCCTTCCGCTCTGGGGCCAACGTCCTGACTTTC.

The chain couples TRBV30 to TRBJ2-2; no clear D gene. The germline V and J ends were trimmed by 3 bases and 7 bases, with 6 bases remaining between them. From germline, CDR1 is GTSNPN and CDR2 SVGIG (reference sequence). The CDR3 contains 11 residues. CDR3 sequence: CAWSPRGELFF. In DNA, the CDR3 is TGTGCCTGGAGCCCCCGCGGGGAGCTGTTTTTT.

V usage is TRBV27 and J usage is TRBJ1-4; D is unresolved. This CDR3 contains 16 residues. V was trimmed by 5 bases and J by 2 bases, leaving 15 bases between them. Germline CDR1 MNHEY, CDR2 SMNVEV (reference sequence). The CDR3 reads CASSDLSGFTNEKLFF. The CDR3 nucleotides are TGTGCCAGCAGTGACCTTTCGGGGTTTACTAATGAAAAACTGTTTTTT.